A single TCR beta chain is shown here with its context. Its antigen is not identified. Unique-molecular-identifier-tagged TCR beta cDNA libraries were used. TCRdb re-derived calls from the PCR reads in MiXCR, one entry per CDR3 protein. Of approximately 460,000 distinct CDR3 sequences detected, under 55% appear once; the ten largest clones hold about an eighth. The data were obtained in a study of post-analysis software for immune sequencing data. Study-wide findings and caveats: Roughly five TRBV segments appeared more often in patients than in controls, and TRBV5-6, TRBV5-1 and TRBV20-1 were among these.

This CDR3 is 14 amino acids long. The V and J ends lost 3 bases and 3 bases respectively, with 11 bases between them. CDR1 MNHEY and CDR2 SVGAGI come from the germline V gene. The chain recombines TRBV6-5 with TRBJ1-1; TRBD1 is a possible D gene (5 bases). Material for sequencing was blood. This sequence was found in a girl under 18 with multiple sclerosis. In nucleotides, the CDR3 is TGTGCCAGCAGTTATTCCGACAGACACACTGAAGCTTTCTTT. This gives the protein CASSYSDRHTEAFF.